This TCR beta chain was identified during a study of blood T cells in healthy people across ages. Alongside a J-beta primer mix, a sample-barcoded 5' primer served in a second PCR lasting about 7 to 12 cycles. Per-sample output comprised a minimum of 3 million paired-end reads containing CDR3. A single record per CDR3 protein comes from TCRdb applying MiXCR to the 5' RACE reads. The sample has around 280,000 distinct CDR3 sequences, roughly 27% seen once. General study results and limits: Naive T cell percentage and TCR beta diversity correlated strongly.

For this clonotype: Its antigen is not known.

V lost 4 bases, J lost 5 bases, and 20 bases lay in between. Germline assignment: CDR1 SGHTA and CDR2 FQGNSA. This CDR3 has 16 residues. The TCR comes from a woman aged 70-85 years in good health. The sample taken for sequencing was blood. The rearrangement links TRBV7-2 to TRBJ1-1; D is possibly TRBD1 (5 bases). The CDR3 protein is CASSSRWGGKGTEAFF. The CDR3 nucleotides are TGTGCCAGCAGCTCCCGTTGGGGGGGGAAGGGAACTGAAGCTTTCTTT.